One and the same sample provided the 27 T cell receptor beta chains below, sequenced in a study of sequential checkpoint blockade in melanoma. Treatment indicated: randomized to nivolumab then ipilimumab (arm A) or the reverse (arm B). Only in-frame clones appear in the TCRdb table, and some are missing; sequencing was by immunoSEQ multiplex PCR. The sample records nearly 8,500 clones, about 88% being singletons. The material was CD8+ T cells sorted from blood (inferred from file names), obtained from a patient given nivolumab and ipilimumab in sequence. These receptors came from a human donor with melanoma.

This clone was counted a single time. V is TRBV12-2 and J is TRBJ2-7; the D segment call TRBD1 is taken from the table without a DNA check. TRBV12-2 is noted as a pseudogene. The CDR3 loop spans 14 amino acids. The CDR3 loop reads CAPNQGQSSYEQYF. In nucleotides, the CDR3 is TGTGCACCGAACCAGGGTCAGAGCTCCTACGAGCAGTACTTC.

This clone was picked up one time. The chain uses TRBV5-4 and TRBJ1-2; TRBD1 aligns across 7 bases. Germline lookup yields CDR1 SGHNT and CDR2 YYREEE (reference sequence). Losses at the gene ends were 5 bases for V and 3 bases for J; bases not matched to a gene: 10. The length of the CDR3 is 15 residues. In nucleotides, the CDR3 is TGTGCCAGCAGTCCGACAGGGCTCATTCACTATGGCTACACCTTC. Amino acid sequence: CASSPTGLIHYGYTF.

The rearrangement uses TRBV28 and TRBJ2-7; 12 bases align to TRBD1. V shed 1 base, J shed 5 bases, and the junction held 6 bases outside the gene matches. Germline loops: CDR1 MDHEN, CDR2 SYDVKM. The CDR3 sequence is 16 residues long. CDR3 in amino acids: CASSLSRDRGPHEQYF. CDR3 DNA sequence: TGTGCCAGCAGTTTATCCCGGGACAGGGGGCCCCACGAGCAGTACTTC.

The J gene is TRBJ2-7, the V gene TRBV6-6; 7 bases agree with TRBD1. CDR3 size: 14 residues. Germline V gene data show CDR1 as MNHNY and CDR2 as SVGAGI (reference sequence). With V trimmed by 6 bases and J by 5 bases, 10 bases remained unmatched. The DNA of the CDR3 is TGTGCCAGCAGAGCCGACAGGGTGCCAGACGAGCAGTACTTC. It specifies CASRADRVPDEQYF.

This chain links TRBV6-5 with TRBJ2-7; 7 bases agree with TRBD1. Germline CDR1 reads MNHEY; CDR2 reads SVGAGI. The CDR3 runs 13 residues. With 6 bases clipped from V and 6 bases from J, the junction kept 8 bases outside the gene matches. This CDR3 is CASSPTGEREQYV. Written as DNA, the CDR3 is TGTGCCAGCAGCCCAACAGGGGAACGCGAGCAGTACGTC.

This chain joins TRBV7-2 and TRBJ2-7; possibly TRBD1 for D (6 bases). V was shortened by 6 bases and J by 4 bases, with 19 bases between the two germline ends. Per the germline V gene, CDR1 is SGHTA and CDR2 is FQGNSA. The CDR3 length is 15 residues. Here the CDR3 reads CASSSFGTRFYEQYF. CDR3 in DNA: TGTGCCAGCAGTTCTTTTGGGACACGGTTTTACGAGCAGTACTTC. Using reference TRBV7-2 and TRBJ2-7 for the parts outside the CDR3, the full variable domain is GAGVSQSPSNKVTEKGKDVELRCDPISGHTALYWYRQSLGQGLEFLIYFQGNSAPDKSGLPSDRFSAERTGGSVSTLTIQRTQQEDSAVYLCASSSFGTRFYEQYFGPGTRLTVT.

The rearrangement links TRBV2 to TRBJ2-2; no reliable D call. The CDR3 length is 14 residues. V was cut by 1 base and J by 6 bases, with 9 bases left in between. The V gene's germline CDR1 is SNHLY and CDR2 FYNNEI. CDR3 DNA sequence: TGTGCCAGCAGTGAAGTGGCAGATGCCGGGGAGCTGTTTTTT. This codes for CASSEVADAGELFF.

This chain joins TRBV7-2 and TRBJ2-7, with 14 bases fitting TRBD2. The CDR3 totals 18 residues. Germline V gives CDR1 SGHTA, CDR2 FQGNSA. Unmatched junction bases numbered 13, after V lost 5 bases and J lost 4 bases. This chain's CDR3 is CASSAPGTSGRFGYEQYF. Written as DNA, the CDR3 is TGTGCCAGCAGCGCGCCCGGGACTAGCGGGAGATTCGGTTACGAGCAGTACTTC.

The rearrangement links TRBV14 to TRBJ2-7; weak D call: TRBD2 (5 bases). The germline V gene encodes CDR1 SGHDN and CDR2 FVKESK. The CDR3 sequence is 15 residues long. V lost 5 bases and J lost 2, with 16 bases in between. CDR3 sequence (DNA): TGTGCCAGCAGCTCCCGGACTTCCGGCCCCTACGAGCAGTACGTC. It yields the protein CASSSRTSGPYEQYV.

This chain links TRBV7-6 with TRBJ1-1; 12 bases fit TRBD1. Germline lookup yields CDR1 SGHVS and CDR2 FNYEAQ. There are 14 residues in the CDR3. Unmatched junction bases numbered 3, after V lost 4 bases and J lost 6 bases. CDR3 in DNA: TGTGCCAGCAGCTCCCGGGACAGGGGGCCTGAAGCTTTCTTT. Its translation is CASSSRDRGPEAFF.

This chain uses TRBV27 with TRBJ1-2; 9 bases are a match to TRBD1. Looked up from germline, CDR1 is MNHEY and CDR2 is SMNVEV (reference sequence). Trimming took 0 bases from V and 8 from J; bases not matched to a gene: 10. CDR3 length: 16 amino acids. The CDR3 here is CASSLSPTGGQEGYTF. CDR3 DNA sequence: TGTGCCAGCAGTTTATCCCCTACAGGGGGCCAGGAAGGCTACACCTTC.

Written as DNA, the CDR3 is TGTGCCAGCAGTGATCTCCCGGGACAGGGTCCCTACGAGCAGTACGTC. The encoded protein is CASSDLPGQGPYEQYV. The V gene is TRBV6-4, the J gene TRBJ2-7, with TRBD1 identical over 9 bases. V lost 3 bases, J lost 2 bases, and 8 bases stayed unmatched. CDR3 size: 16 residues. The germline gives CDR1 MRHNA, CDR2 SNTAGT.

The chain combines TRBV6-5 with TRBJ2-7; the match to TRBD2 covers 10 bases. Germline V gene lookup returns CDR1 MNHEY and CDR2 SVGAGI. There are 14 residues in the CDR3. The ends lost 6 bases at V and 7 bases at J; junction bases unmatched: 9. In DNA form, the CDR3 reads TGTGCCAGCAGCCCCGGCCTAGCGGGAGTTGAGCAGTACGTC. Translated: CASSPGLAGVEQYV.

J is TRBJ1-1 and V is TRBV6-1; the D is unclear. Trimming removed 6 bases at V and 1 base at J, with 15 bases between. The CDR3 contains 15 residues. Per the germline V gene, CDR1 is MNHNS and CDR2 is SASEGT. CDR3 residues: CASRALSGKNTEAFF. The CDR3 coding sequence is TGTGCCAGCAGGGCCCTTTCCGGGAAGAACACTGAAGCTTTCTTT.

In DNA, the CDR3 is TGTGCCAGCAGCTTAGGTGTGGGGATCCACGCCCACCCGACAGGGGGCGAAGAGCAGTACTTC. It encodes CASSLGVGIHAHPTGGEEQYF. The gene calls are TRBV7-3 and TRBJ2-7; 10 bases are shared with TRBD1. CDR1 SGHTA and CDR2 FQGTGA come from the germline V gene. The CDR3 contains 21 residues. Losses at the gene ends were 2 bases for V and 7 bases for J; bases not matched to a gene: 26.

In its sample, this clone is large. The V call is TRBV15, the J call TRBJ1-1; D is possibly TRBD1 (5 bases). CDR3 length: 14 amino acids. With 5 bases removed from V and 5 bases from J, the gap between germline ends came to 15 bases. The germline CDR1 and CDR2 sequences are LNHNV and YYDKDF (reference sequence). The chain's CDR3 is CATSAVRRGTEAFF. CDR3 coding DNA: TGTGCCACCAGCGCTGTTCGGAGGGGAACTGAAGCTTTCTTT.

J is TRBJ1-5 and V is TRBV11-2; 7 bases are shared with TRBD1. With 6 bases clipped from V and 5 bases from J, the junction kept 10 bases outside the gene matches. This CDR3 has 15 amino acids. Germline CDR1 is SGHAT and CDR2 is FQNNGV. The CDR3 nucleotides are TGTGCCAGCAGTTCTCCGGGACAGAGAGATCAGCCCCAGCATTTT. It encodes CASSSPGQRDQPQHF.

The CDR3 nucleotides are TGTGCCAGCAGCCGGGACAGTAACAATCAGCCCCAGCATTTT. Its translation is CASSRDSNNQPQHF. V and J are TRBV28 and TRBJ1-5, with 7 bases matching TRBD1. There are 14 residues in the CDR3. J gave up 3 bases and V 6 bases, and 5 bases lay outside the gene matches. CDR1 and CDR2 (germline): MDHEN, SYDVKM.

The V and J genes are TRBV11-3 and TRBJ2-3; 10 nucleotides match TRBD2. The CDR3 has 15 residues. Germline V lookup: CDR1 SGHNT, CDR2 YENEEA. V was pared by 8 bases and J by 3 bases, with 8 bases of the junction left unmatched. CDR3 protein: CASRTLAGYTDTQYF. The CDR3 DNA sequence: TGTGCCAGCCGAACACTAGCGGGGTATACAGATACGCAGTATTTT.

The chain joins TRBV7-6 to TRBJ2-7, with D unclear. Deletions cut 1 base from V and 6 bases from J, with 37 bases between. This CDR3 has 22 residues. Per the germline V gene, CDR1 is SGHVS and CDR2 is FNYEAQ. The CDR3 DNA follows: TGTGCCAGCAGCTTAGTGTATGACGAAGCTTACCGCCAAGACTCACTACTTGGCGAGCAGTACTTC. Its protein product is CASSLVYDEAYRQDSLLGEQYF.

The gene calls are TRBV11-2 and TRBJ1-5; 9 bases are a match to TRBD1. J lost 6 bases, V lost 4 bases, and 10 bases had no gene match. CDR3 length equals 16 residues. CDR1 and CDR2 from the germline V gene are SGHAT and FQNNGV. The CDR3 loop reads CASSSTDRGGGQPQHF. The CDR3 nucleotides read TGTGCCAGCAGCTCAACGGACAGGGGAGGCGGTCAGCCCCAGCATTTT.

The V and J genes are TRBV15 and TRBJ1-1; unclear D gene. The germline V gene encodes CDR1 LNHNV and CDR2 YYDKDF (reference sequence). V lost 4 bases and J 4 bases, leaving 13 bases between the germline ends. The CDR3 contains 14 residues. The CDR3 nucleotides read TGTGCCACCAGCATCCGGGTTCGGGGCACTGAAGCTTTCTTT. Its translation is CATSIRVRGTEAFF.

This chain links TRBV5-1 with TRBJ2-7; D is unresolved. The CDR3 consists of 15 residues. Germline V lookup: CDR1 SGHRS, CDR2 YFSETQ. V dropped 2 bases and J dropped 2 bases, with 14 bases sitting between them. CDR3 residues: CASSFPGNSAYEQYF. The CDR3 nucleotides read TGCGCCAGCAGCTTCCCAGGCAACTCCGCCTACGAGCAGTACTTC.

This clone was seen once. The chain couples TRBV11-3 to TRBJ1-2; tentatively, D is TRBD1 (6 bases). Germline V gives CDR1 SGHNT, CDR2 YENEEA. Between the trimmed V and J ends, which lost 1 base and 0 bases, there was a span of 9 bases. There are 15 residues in the CDR3. The CDR3 DNA follows: TGTGCCAGCAGCTTAGGGACAGAGACTAACTATGGCTACACCTTC. The encoded protein is CASSLGTETNYGYTF.

V gene TRBV29-1 combines with J gene TRBJ1-3, with D perhaps TRBD1 (6 bases). CDR3 size: 17 residues. Germline values: CDR1 SQVTM, CDR2 ANQGSEA. Trimming removed 5 bases from V and 3 bases from J, with 23 bases in between. In DNA form, the CDR3 reads TGCAGCGTTATACATACAACCCGGACAGCAAGTGGAAACACCATATATTTT. Protein sequence: CSVIHTTRTASGNTIYF.

The gene calls are TRBV7-6 and TRBJ2-7; 7 bases agree with TRBD1. Germline CDR1 reads SGHVS; CDR2 reads FNYEAQ. The J segment lost 3 bases and the V segment lost 4 bases, leaving 3 bases of the junction unmatched. The CDR3 contains 13 residues. CDR3 region: CASSSRDSYEQYF. The CDR3 nucleotides read TGTGCCAGCAGCTCTCGGGACAGCTACGAGCAGTACTTC.

The V and J genes are TRBV28 and TRBJ2-7; TRBD1 might be the D (5 bases). The V end was cut by 5 bases, the J end by 1 base, with 18 bases between. The CDR3 runs 16 residues. From germline, CDR1 is MDHEN and CDR2 SYDVKM. For the CDR3, the DNA is TGTGCCAGCAGTATCCCAGAAGGACGGACATCCTACGAGCAGTACTTC. Translating it yields CASSIPEGRTSYEQYF.